This T cell receptor beta chain was profiled in a study of Tregs in tolerant kidney transplant recipients. This CDR3 has 15 amino acids. Trimming pared 9 bases from V and 0 bases from J, leaving 15 bases between. Germline CDR1 is LNHDA and CDR2 is SQIVND (reference sequence). In regard to this clone: The read gets to within 3 residues of the CDR3 end, and the germline J gene fills in the rest.

Measured with immunoSEQ multiplex PCR; TCRdb has only the in-frame clones, and not every one. This repertoire includes roughly 34,000 clones. The sample was CD8+ T cells from blood, taken before the transplant. The receptor was derived from a human donor who received a combined kidney and bone marrow transplant. The chain combines TRBV19 with TRBJ2-1; TRBD1 or TRBD2 may be the D gene (5 bases each). The CDR3 here is CASQRGIGSYNEQFF. The DNA read from the CDR3 is TGTGCCAGCCAGAGGGGAATTGGCTCCTACAATGAG.